The rows below give T cell receptor beta chains drawn from one sample of a study of vaccination and CD4 T cells after COVID-19. For these receptors, no antigen is known. In TCRdb, the PCR reads were re-called with MiXCR into one record per CDR3 protein. The sample yields roughly 7,200 distinct CDR3 sequences, about 41% seen once. What was sequenced was CD4+ T cells from blood, cultured in vitro. The receptors stem from a human donor in good health. Both conserved end residues are part of each CDR3. Each record gives: clone size, V gene, J gene, D gene, CDR3 protein, CDR3 DNA. A D gene is named only where the DNA matches it firmly. The size entry is marked missing in some rows and otherwise reads once, few, many or a size class.

>NA|TRBV7-9|TRBJ2-7|TRBD2
CASSLADSYEQYF
TGTGCCAGCAGCCTAGCGGATTCCTACGAGCAGTACTTC
>NA|TRBV6-1|TRBJ2-2|TRBD1
CASISGQGVTGELFF
TGTGCCAGCATTTCCGGACAGGGAGTAACCGGGGAGCTGTTTTTT
>few|TRBV19|TRBJ2-7|TRBD2
CASAGGSSYEQYF
TGTGCCAGTGCGGGGGGGAGCTCCTACGAGCAGTACTTC
>NA|TRBV7-2|TRBJ2-3|TRBD2
CASSLLLAGSTDTQYF
TGTGCCAGCAGCTTACTGCTAGCGGGAAGCACAGATACGCAGTATTTT
>NA|TRBV12-3/TRBV12-4|TRBJ2-7|NA
CASRRVGYEQYF
TGTGCCAGCAGGCGGGTTGGGTACGAGCAGTACTTC
>few|TRBV7-2|TRBJ2-2|TRBD2
CASSPRDYRGELFF
TGTGCCAGCAGCCCAAGGGACTACCGCGGGGAGCTGTTTTTT
>NA|TRBV7-2|TRBJ2-3|TRBD2
CASSFRKAGAYTDTQYF
TGTGCCAGCAGCTTTCGAAAAGCGGGGGCCTACACAGATACGCAGTATTTT
>NA|TRBV20-1|TRBJ1-1|NA
CSAPIPEAGSNTEAFF
TGCAGTGCTCCAATACCTGAGGCGGGGTCTAACACTGAAGCTTTCTTT
>few|TRBV5-1|TRBJ1-6|NA
CASSSGLSSYNSPLHF
TGCGCCAGCAGCTCGGGTCTTAGCTCCTATAATTCACCCCTCCACTTT
>few|TRBV7-2|TRBJ1-1|NA
CASSLRVPAAAFF
TGTGCCAGCAGCTTAAGGGTCCCTGCAGCAGCTTTCTTT